The source of this T cell receptor (beta chain) is a study of blood T cell repertoires in COVID-19. Study context: Whether acute or convalescent, the COVID-19 samples came from the United States, Italy and Spain.

This CDR3 has 16 residues. Trimming took 3 bases from V and 3 from J; bases not matched to a gene: 7. Germline V CDR1 and CDR2: MDHEN, SYDVKM. Clones were sequenced by immunoSEQ multiplex PCR, and TCRdb holds only the in-frame ones, with some missing. Among a few hundred thousand clones listed, about nine tenths were seen once. This receptor was taken from a woman aged 55-69 years with acute or convalescent COVID-19. This chain joins TRBV28 and TRBJ1-5, with 8 bases identical to TRBD1. The sequencing sample was made of peripheral blood. The CDR3 region has the DNA TGTGCCAGCAGTTTGGTCGGACAGGGTCCCAATCAGCCCCAGCATTTT. It encodes CASSLVGQGPNQPQHF. Full variable domain (rest looked up from reference TRBV28 and TRBJ1-5): DVKVTQSSRYLVKRTGEKVFLECVQDMDHENMFWYRQDPGLGLRLIYFSYDVKMKEKGDIPEGYSVSREKKERFSLILESASTNQTSMYLCASSLVGQGPNQPQHFGDGTRLSIL.